A selection of T cell receptor beta chains follows, all from one sample in a study of neurological immune-mediated disorders. TCRdb reanalysed the 5' RACE reads using MiXCR and keeps one entry per CDR3 protein. This table has approximately 130,000 distinct CDR3 sequences, about 3.2% appearing once. The sample taken for sequencing was PBMCs. Every receptor here comes from a young woman with multiple sclerosis. Each CDR3 is given with its conserved first and last residue. Each record gives: D gene, clone size, V gene, J gene, CDR3 DNA, CDR3 protein. D genes are given only for firm matches. Where a row states a size, it is once, few, many or the class of an expanded clone; other rows omit it.

TRBD1	many	TRBV6-5	TRBJ1-4	TGTGCCAGCAGTTACTCTAAATTTCCGGGACAGGGAGAAAAACTGTTTTTT	CASSYSKFPGQGEKLFF
TRBD2	many	TRBV5-1	TRBJ2-3	TGCGCCAGCAGCTTGGCTGAAGCGGGGAGTGGTACAGATACGCAGTATTTT	CASSLAEAGSGTDTQYF
TRBD1	NA	TRBV7-2	TRBJ2-3	TGTGCCAGCAGCTTGGACTGGACAGGGGTTTTAGATACGCAGTATTTT	CASSLDWTGVLDTQYF
TRBD1	NA	TRBV27	TRBJ1-3	TGTGCCAGCCAGAAAGGGACAGGGGCTGGAAACACCATATATTTT	CASQKGTGAGNTIYF
TRBD2	NA	TRBV18	TRBJ2-7	TGTGCCAGCTCATCGACTAGCGGGACAGGCGAGCAGTACTTC	CASSSTSGTGEQYF
NA	many	TRBV7-8	TRBJ1-5	TGTGCCAGCAGCTTAGCGACCAGGATTAGCAATCAGCCCCAGCATTTT	CASSLATRISNQPQHF
NA	many	TRBV10-3	TRBJ1-1	TGTGCCATCACGAAGGACACTGAAGCTTTCTTT	CAITKDTEAFF
NA	many	TRBV20-1	TRBJ1-2	TGCAGTGCTAGCTCCGTTCGAAACTATGGCTACACCTTC	CSASSVRNYGYTF
TRBD1	many	TRBV10-2	TRBJ1-2	TGCGCCAGTACGACAGGGGGTGGCTACACCTTC	CASTTGGGYTF
NA	many	TRBV20-1	TRBJ2-3	TGCAGTGCTAGATCCCTCGTTGGCCTCACCCCGGATACGCAGTATTTT	CSARSLVGLTPDTQYF
TRBD1	many	TRBV16	TRBJ1-1	TGTGCCAGCAGCCGACAATGGCCCTCCGGGACAGGGGGTTTTGAAGCTTTCTTT	CASSRQWPSGTGGFEAFF
NA	many	TRBV11-2	TRBJ2-5	TGTGCCAGCAGCTTTCCTCGGCTAGACCTAGAGACCCAGTACTTC	CASSFPRLDLETQYF
NA	many	TRBV3-1	TRBJ2-1	TGTGCCAGCAGCCATGAGGGGGGATCCTACAATGAGCAGTTCTTC	CASSHEGGSYNEQFF
NA	many	TRBV12-3/TRBV12-4	TRBJ1-1	TGTGCCAGCAGTCCTACCTGGGAGGTCCTGAGAGCTTTCTTT	CASSPTWEVLRAFF
NA	many	TRBV3-1	TRBJ1-1	TGTGCCAGCAGCCAAGACACGGGGAACACTGAAGCTTTCTTT	CASSQDTGNTEAFF
NA	many	TRBV3-1	TRBJ1-1	TGTGCCAGCAGCCAAGTGGCTGGGCGCGGGATTAGTGAAGCTTTCTTT	CASSQVAGRGISEAFF
TRBD2	many	TRBV20-1	TRBJ2-7	TGCAGTGCCGTGGCGGGGGGCCCGCCCGAGCAGTACTTC	CSAVAGGPPEQYF
NA	many	TRBV12-3/TRBV12-4	TRBJ1-4	TGTGCCAGCAGTTTAAGTAATGAAAAACTGTTTTTT	CASSLSNEKLFF
NA	many	TRBV27	TRBJ2-1	TGTGCCAGCAGTTTAATGTTGGCGAATGAGCAGTTCTTC	CASSLMLANEQFF
NA	many	TRBV24-1	TRBJ2-3	TGTGCCACCCAGGGGAGGACAGATACGCAGTATTTT	CATQGRTDTQYF
TRBD1	many	TRBV5-6	TRBJ1-2	TGTGCCAGCAGCTCTAGGACAGGGAATGTTGAGGACTATGGCTACACCTTC	CASSSRTGNVEDYGYTF
TRBD1	many	TRBV7-2	TRBJ1-2	TGTGCCAGCAGCAGACCCGGGACAGGATATGGCTACACCTTC	CASSRPGTGYGYTF
NA	many	TRBV4-3	TRBJ2-1	TGCGCCAGCAGCCAAGGTCCAGCCTACAATGAGCAGTTCTTC	CASSQGPAYNEQFF
NA	few	TRBV20-1	TRBJ1-2	TGCAGTGCTAGAGATATGGCGGGAAATAACTATGGCTACACCTTC	CSARDMAGNNYGYTF
NA	many	TRBV29-1	TRBJ2-3	TGCAGCGCTACAACAGGCTCCGATACGCAGTATTTT	CSATTGSDTQYF
NA	many	TRBV20-1	TRBJ2-7	TGCAGTGCTAGAATTGGGCCCTCCTACGAGCAGTACTTC	CSARIGPSYEQYF
NA	NA	TRBV7-8	TRBJ2-5	TGTGCCAGCAGCCCTCCTACGGGGACCTCGGAGACCCAGTACTTC	CASSPPTGTSETQYF
TRBD2	many	TRBV20-1	TRBJ2-3	TGCAGTGCTAGACCCCCACCTGGGAAGGGCGGGAGTAGCACAGATACGCAGTATTTT	CSARPPPGKGGSSTDTQYF
NA	NA	TRBV7-9	TRBJ1-1	TGTGCCAGCAGCCCAATTCTGGCGAGGGCGGACACTGAAGCTTTCTTT	CASSPILARADTEAFF
NA	NA	TRBV9	TRBJ2-2	TGTGCCAGCAGCCCTCAAGCCACGAACACCGGGGAGCTGTTTTTT	CASSPQATNTGELFF
NA	many	TRBV4-2	TRBJ1-5	TGTGCCAGCAGCCAAGAATTAACGGCCAATAATCAGCCCCAGCATTTT	CASSQELTANNQPQHF
TRBD1	few	TRBV12-3/TRBV12-4	TRBJ1-2	TGTGCCAGCAGCCCGGGGGGACAGCACTATGGCTACACCTTC	CASSPGGQHYGYTF
TRBD2	many	TRBV9	TRBJ2-3	TGTGCCAGCAGCGTAGCTGCTAGCGGGGTAAATACGCAGTATTTT	CASSVAASGVNTQYF
TRBD2	many	TRBV12-3/TRBV12-4	TRBJ2-7	TGTGCCAGCAGTTTAGGCCGGCGGACTAGCGGGAGGGCCCACGAGCAGTACTTC	CASSLGRRTSGRAHEQYF
TRBD2	many	TRBV6-5	TRBJ2-3	TGTGCCAGCTCAGAGCGGGGGCCCACAGATACGCAGTATTTT	CASSERGPTDTQYF
NA	few	TRBV7-2	TRBJ1-6	TGTGCCAGCAGTGCACCGGGCAGGGTGGCCCTCCACTTT	CASSAPGRVALHF
TRBD2	many	TRBV18	TRBJ2-3	TGTGCCAGCTCACCACCGGCTAGCGGGAGCACAGATACGCAGTATTTT	CASSPPASGSTDTQYF
TRBD2	many	TRBV5-6	TRBJ2-1	TGTGCCAGCAGCTTGGAGATAGCGGGCCGCTACAATGAGCAGTTCTTC	CASSLEIAGRYNEQFF
TRBD2	many	TRBV7-2	TRBJ2-7	TGTGCCAGCATCCTCCTACTAGCGGGGGGCTACGAGCAGTACTTC	CASILLLAGGYEQYF
NA	many	TRBV20-1	TRBJ2-5	TGCAGTGCTAGATTGGGGGCTGAGACCCAGTACTTC	CSARLGAETQYF
NA	many	TRBV12-3/TRBV12-4	TRBJ2-3	TGTGCCAGCAGTTTAGGGCCGCCCTGGGGCCGCACAGATACGCAGTATTTT	CASSLGPPWGRTDTQYF
NA	few	TRBV6-6	TRBJ1-5	TGTGCCAGCAGTTTCGTAGGGAATCAGCCCCAGCATTTT	CASSFVGNQPQHF
NA	many	TRBV20-1	TRBJ1-5	TGCAGTGCTAGTAAGGACAGCCCGGAGCAGCCCCAGCATTTT	CSASKDSPEQPQHF
NA	NA	TRBV6-5	TRBJ1-5	TGTGCCAGCAGGAGCACAGGACGCAATCAGCCCCAGCATTTT	CASRSTGRNQPQHF
NA	many	TRBV5-8	TRBJ2-7	TGTGCCAGCAGCTACGCATGGGGCGAGCAGTACTTC	CASSYAWGEQYF
NA	many	TRBV3-1	TRBJ2-3	TGTGCCAGCAGCCCAGAGGTCACGGATACGCAGTATTTT	CASSPEVTDTQYF
NA	many	TRBV20-1	TRBJ1-2	TGCAGTGCTACTTACCGGGGTCTGGATGGCTACACCTTC	CSATYRGLDGYTF
TRBD2	many	TRBV29-1	TRBJ2-7	TGCAGCGTGGCGACTAGCGCTTTGGACGAGCAGTACTTC	CSVATSALDEQYF
NA	many	TRBV9	TRBJ1-1	TGTGCCAGCAGCGTCGGAACAACCACTGAAGCTTTCTTT	CASSVGTTTEAFF
NA	many	TRBV10-2	TRBJ2-3	TGCGCCAGCAGTGATGGGAGATCTACGCAGTATTTT	CASSDGRSTQYF
NA	many	TRBV12-3/TRBV12-4	TRBJ1-2	TGTGCCAGCAGTCTCGACCGGGGCGCATATGGCTACACCTTC	CASSLDRGAYGYTF
NA	many	TRBV5-5	TRBJ2-1	TGTGCCAGCAAGAGAGGGAGCAATGAGCAGTTCTTC	CASKRGSNEQFF